This TCR beta chain was obtained from a study of cytomegalovirus exposure and HLA in healthy donors. This clone was picked up one time. 60 Vbeta and 13 Jbeta primers were used in PCR. Sequenced by immunoSEQ multiplex PCR; TCRdb stores in-frame clones only, minus some. This sample carries under 200,000 clones, roughly four fifths of them seen once, and the ten largest clones take 1.5% to 2%. This CDR3 comprises 14 residues. V was pared by 3 bases and J by 5 bases, with 6 bases of the junction left unmatched. In germline, CDR1 is MNHEY, CDR2 SVGAGI. Sequences were obtained from PBMCs. This sequence joins TRBV6-5 and TRBJ2-7, with 8 bases that match TRBD2. The source of this sequence is a woman aged 18-29 years in good health and CMV-seronegative. CDR3 region: CASSYTGAGDEQYF. In nucleotides, the CDR3 is TGTGCCAGCAGTTATACCGGAGCGGGAGACGAGCAGTACTTC.